Given below is one T cell receptor (beta chain) in context. Repertoires were generated with immunoSEQ multiplex PCR, while TCRdb's copy carries only in-frame clones and drops some. The repertoire includes approximately 120,000 clones, about 90% of them detected once, and about 2.7% sits in the top ten. The sample is drawn from a study of control samples from healthy donors and cancer patients. This clonotype was obtained from a man aged 55 to 70 in good health. Sequenced: blood.

The DNA for the CDR3 is TGTGCCAGCAGCCTCACACCACTCCGGACAGGTCCAATACAGCCGGAGCAGTACTTC. It specifies CASSLTPLRTGPIQPEQYF. V is TRBV3-1 (or the pseudogene TRBV3-2) and J is TRBJ2-7, with 7 bases fitting TRBD1. This CDR3 is built from 19 residues. Germline V gives CDR1 LGHDT, CDR2 YNNKEL (reference sequence). V gave up 4 bases and J gave up 7 bases; unmatched junction bases: 25.